The 14 T cell receptor beta chains below come from one sample, sequenced in a study of cytomegalovirus exposure and HLA in healthy donors. The study ran its PCR with 60 Vbeta and 13 Jbeta primers. TCRdb keeps only in-frame clones here, not all; method: immunoSEQ multiplex PCR. The table shows under 200,000 clones, with roughly 85% occurring only once. Specimen: PBMCs. All receptors derive from a woman aged 45-65 years in good health and CMV-seronegative.

This chain uses TRBV28 with TRBJ1-4, with D possibly matching TRBD1 (6 bases). The germline gives CDR1 MDHEN, CDR2 SYDVKM. The CDR3 consists of 16 residues. Trimming took 2 bases from V and 0 from J, leaving 10 bases between them. CDR3: CASSLTGFATNEKLFF. CDR3 nucleotides: TGTGCCAGCAGTTTAACAGGGTTTGCAACTAATGAAAAACTGTTTTTT.

This rearrangement joins TRBV14 to TRBJ2-3; TRBD2 matches 8 bases. With V trimmed by 4 bases and J by 3 bases, 9 bases remained unmatched. CDR1 and CDR2 (germline): SGHDN, FVKESK. The CDR3 sequence is 16 residues long. CDR3 protein: CASSRQAGVGTDTQYF. As DNA, the CDR3 is TGTGCCAGCAGCCGACAAGCGGGAGTAGGGACAGATACGCAGTATTTT.

This clone has a handful of counts. The chain carries TRBV30 and TRBJ2-5, with 7 bases fitting TRBD2. V was clipped by 2 bases and J by 7 bases; unmatched bases: 7. Germline values: CDR1 GTSNPN, CDR2 SVGIG (reference sequence). The CDR3 extends over 13 amino acids. CDR3 protein: CAWSIQPGGTQYF. The CDR3, as DNA: TGTGCCTGGAGTATACAGCCGGGGGGGACCCAGTACTTC.

V is TRBV14 and J is TRBJ2-7; no clear D. Germline V lookup: CDR1 SGHDN, CDR2 FVKESK. This CDR3 spans 15 amino acids. V lost 1 base, J lost 6 bases, and 16 bases lay in between. The CDR3 nucleotides are TGTGCCAGCAGCCAAGGAGGCTCAGCCCTACGCGAGCAGTACTTC. Translated: CASSQGGSALREQYF.

The genes are TRBV7-8 and TRBJ2-7, with D unclear. Trimming shortened V by 3 bases and J by 0 bases, and 9 bases separated the two germline ends. This CDR3 is 14 amino acids long. CDR1 and CDR2 (germline): SGHVS, FQNEAQ. CDR3 sequence (DNA): TGTGCCAGCAGCTTGTCGCCAGACTCCTACGAGCAGTACTTC. Protein product: CASSLSPDSYEQYF.

This clone was observed a handful of times. The chain joins TRBV11-3 to TRBJ2-1, with 8 positions matching TRBD2. The CDR3 is 15 amino acids. Trimming at V came to 4 bases and at J to 6 bases, leaving 8 bases not matched to a gene. CDR1 and CDR2 from the germline V gene are SGHNT and YENEEA. The CDR3 reads CASSYGSGSSNEQFF. The CDR3 coding sequence is TGTGCCAGCAGCTACGGCAGCGGGAGTAGCAATGAGCAGTTCTTC.

This clone was recorded once. V usage is TRBV9 and J usage is TRBJ2-1; 12 bases are a match to TRBD2. This CDR3 is built from 17 residues. The germline CDR1 and CDR2 sequences are SGDLS and YYNGEE. J lost 7 bases, V lost 3 bases, and 11 bases had no gene match. The DNA of the CDR3 is TGTGCCAGCAGCGCCCCGGTAGAGACTAGCGGGAGTAATGAGCAGTTCTTC. This sequence encodes CASSAPVETSGSNEQFF.

In this sample, this clone turned up a few times. V usage is TRBV7-8 and J usage is TRBJ1-5; 7 nucleotides align to TRBD1. The CDR3 totals 15 residues. Looked up from germline, CDR1 is SGHVS and CDR2 is FQNEAQ. V trimming: 0 bases; J trimming: 6 bases; junction bases outside the gene matches: 5. CDR3 amino acids: CASSLAQGQIQPQHF. In DNA, the CDR3 is TGTGCCAGCAGCTTAGCCCAGGGACAGATTCAGCCCCAGCATTTT.

The chain has TRBV5-1 and TRBJ1-2; TRBD1 agrees at 7 bases. This CDR3 comprises 15 residues. V shed 4 bases, J shed 4 bases, and the junction held 10 bases outside the gene matches. Germline CDR1 is SGHRS and CDR2 is YFSETQ. CDR3 residues: CASSTQGVRSYGYTF. In DNA form, the CDR3 reads TGCGCCAGCAGCACGCAGGGGGTCCGGAGCTATGGCTACACCTTC.

This sequence joins TRBV30 and TRBJ2-2, with 7 bases fitting TRBD1. The trim removed 8 bases at V and 6 bases at J, leaving 9 bases unmatched. Germline assignment: CDR1 GTSNPN and CDR2 SVGIG (reference sequence). The CDR3 runs 13 residues. CDR3 nucleotides: TGTGCCGGCACAGGGGTAGTACCCGGGGAGCTGTTTTTT. Its protein product is CAGTGVVPGELFF.

This clone occurred a few times. The chain has TRBV10-1 and TRBJ2-2, with 10 bases that match TRBD2. The ends lost 0 bases at V and 1 base at J; junction bases unmatched: 2. This CDR3 contains 17 residues. CDR1 WNHNN and CDR2 SYGVQD come from the germline V gene (reference sequence). CDR3 nucleotide sequence: TGCGCCAGCAGTGAGTCGAGGACTAGCGGGAACACCGGGGAGCTGTTTTTT. It is translated as CASSESRTSGNTGELFF.

In its sample, this clone was seen a few times. The chain joins TRBV5-1 to TRBJ1-2; the match to TRBD1 covers 12 bases. The CDR3 covers 15 residues. CDR1 is SGHRS and CDR2 is YFSETQ in the germline V gene. Losses at the gene ends were 4 bases for V and 7 bases for J; bases not matched to a gene: 8. The DNA for the CDR3 is TGCGCCAGCAGCCTTCCGGGGACAGGGGGCAGTGGCTACACCTTC. It codes for CASSLPGTGGSGYTF.

This sequence joins TRBV27 and TRBJ1-4; TRBD1 aligns across 10 bases. Looked up from germline, CDR1 is MNHEY and CDR2 is SMNVEV (reference sequence). V trimming: 3 bases; J trimming: 5 bases; junction bases outside the gene matches: 3. The CDR3 covers 15 residues. As DNA, the CDR3 is TGTGCCAGCAGTTTGGTGGGACAGGGGAATGAAAAACTGTTTTTT. This gives the protein CASSLVGQGNEKLFF.

This chain uses TRBV21-1 with TRBJ2-7; the table's D gene call, TRBD1, was not cross checked with the DNA. TRBV21-1 is classified as a pseudogene. This CDR3 has 14 residues. CDR3 sequence (DNA): TGTGCCAGCACCTCAGGGACAGAGCTCTACGAGCAGTACTTC. It translates to CASTSGTELYEQYF.